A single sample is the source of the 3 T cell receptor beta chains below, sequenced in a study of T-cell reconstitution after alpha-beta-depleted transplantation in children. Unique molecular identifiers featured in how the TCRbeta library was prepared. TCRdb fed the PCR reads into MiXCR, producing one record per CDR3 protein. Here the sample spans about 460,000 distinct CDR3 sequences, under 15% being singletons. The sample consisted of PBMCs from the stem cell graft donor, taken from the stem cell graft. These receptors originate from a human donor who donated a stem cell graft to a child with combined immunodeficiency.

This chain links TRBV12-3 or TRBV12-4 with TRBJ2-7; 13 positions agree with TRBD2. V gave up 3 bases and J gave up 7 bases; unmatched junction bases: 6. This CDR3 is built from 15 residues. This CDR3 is CASSLGTSGVREQYF. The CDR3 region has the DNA TGTGCCAGCAGTTTGGGGACTAGCGGGGTACGGGAGCAGTACTTC.

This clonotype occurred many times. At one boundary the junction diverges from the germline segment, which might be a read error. DNA for the CDR3: TGTGCCAGCAGCTTAGACGGTACCTACGAGCAGTACTTC. Its translation is CASSLDGTYEQYF. The rearrangement uses TRBV5-1 and TRBJ2-7; D remains unclear. From germline, CDR1 is SGHRS and CDR2 YFSETQ. The CDR3 is 13 amino acids.

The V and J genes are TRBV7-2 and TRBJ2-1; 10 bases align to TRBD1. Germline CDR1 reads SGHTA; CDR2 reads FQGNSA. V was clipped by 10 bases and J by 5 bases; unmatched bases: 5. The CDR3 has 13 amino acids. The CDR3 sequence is CATGTGVNNEQFF. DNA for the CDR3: TGTGCCACGGGGACAGGGGTAAACAATGAGCAGTTCTTC.